This T cell receptor (beta chain) was retrieved from a study of cytomegalovirus exposure and HLA in healthy donors. Study summary: Tens of millions of unique TCRs from HLA-typed donors were held in an early release of data. General study findings and limits: A further, later analysis showed that HLA-associated TCR beta chains (compared with equally common others) were more clonally expanded. Apart from CMV serostatus, no immune exposure information was available.

PCR used 60 Vbeta primers and 13 Jbeta primers. In the authors' workflow: Some 11 million of the approximately 80 million unique TCR beta chains counted in a later analysis were shared. Clones were sequenced by immunoSEQ multiplex PCR, and TCRdb holds only the in-frame ones, with some missing. V, J and clone size reflect that table, while D and trimming were determined from the DNA. The sample shows tens of thousands of clones, about half of them seen only once. The sample holds one count of this clone. Its specificity is unknown. The CDR3 sequence is 13 residues long. V gave up 2 bases and J gave up 7 bases, with 10 bases separating them. Germline V CDR1 and CDR2: SGHRS, YFSETQ.

This TCR was sampled from a woman aged 40 to 50 in good health and CMV-seropositive. The genes are TRBV5-1 and TRBJ2-4; TRBD2 is a possible D gene (5 bases). The sample consisted of PBMCs. The CDR3 spells CASSLSRGNIQYF. The CDR3 DNA is TGCGCCAGCAGCTTATCTCGAGGGAACATTCAGTACTTC.